Listed below are T cell receptor beta chains from one sample, sequenced in a study of blood T cell repertoires in COVID-19. Sequenced by immunoSEQ multiplex PCR; TCRdb stores in-frame clones only, minus some. The sample carries 100,000 to 150,000 clones, about 70% recorded once. Sample: peripheral blood. These receptors came from a man between 60 and 70 years old with acute or convalescent COVID-19. Both conserved end residues are part of each CDR3. The order of the fields is D gene, clone size, J gene, V gene, CDR3 DNA, CDR3 protein. D genes are given only for firm matches. Size tells how often a clone was seen (once, few, many) or the class of an expanded clone, and some rows leave it out.

NA | NA | TRBJ2-5 | TRBV5-1 | TGCGCCAGCAGCCCGAGGGGGTTCCAAGAGACCCAGTACTTC | CASSPRGFQETQYF
NA | NA | TRBJ1-5 | TRBV12-3/TRBV12-4 | TGTGCCAGCAGTCTGAGTGCCAATCAGCCCCAGCATTTT | CASSLSANQPQHF
NA | NA | TRBJ2-1 | TRBV5-6 | TGTGCCAGCAGCCCCGTTCCACCGAGAGCGGGTCCTTCCTACAATGAGCAGTTCTTC | CASSPVPPRAGPSYNEQFF
NA | NA | TRBJ1-2 | TRBV15 | TGTGCCACCAGCACTCGGGAGGTTCATGGCTACACCTTC | CATSTREVHGYTF
NA | few | TRBJ2-5 | TRBV6-5 | TGTGCCAGCAGGGAGGACAGCCCTCAAGAGACCCAGTACTTC | CASREDSPQETQYF
TRBD1 | NA | TRBJ2-7 | TRBV7-8 | TGTGCCAGCAGCTTAGAGGGGGGACAGGGGTTTTACGAGCAGTACTTC | CASSLEGGQGFYEQYF
TRBD2 | few | TRBJ2-1 | TRBV20-1 | TGCAGTGCTAGTCGGGCCAGCGGGGGATCTAATGAGCAGTTCTTC | CSASRASGGSNEQFF
TRBD1 | NA | TRBJ1-4 | TRBV4-2 | TGTGCCAGCAGTTCCGACAGGGGGAATGAAAAACTGTTTTTT | CASSSDRGNEKLFF
NA | NA | TRBJ2-2 | TRBV19 | TGTGCCAGTAGTACCCGACAGAGGATCACCGGGGAGCTGTTTTTT | CASSTRQRITGELFF
TRBD1 | few | TRBJ1-5 | TRBV7-2 | TGTGCCAGCAGCTTAGGGACAGGGGTGGAAAGGCCCCAGCATTTT | CASSLGTGVERPQHF
TRBD2 | NA | TRBJ2-3 | TRBV2 | TGTGCCAGCAGCGAACCGGGACTAGTAATAGATACGCAGTATTTT | CASSEPGLVIDTQYF
NA | NA | TRBJ1-5 | TRBV6-2/TRBV6-3 | TGTGCCAGCAGTTACTTTTATTCCAGTCCCCTGCATTTT | CASSYFYSSPLHF
NA | NA | TRBJ1-6 | TRBV2 | TGTGCCAGCAGTGTTGACAGTTTTAATTCACCCCTCCACTTT | CASSVDSFNSPLHF
NA | NA | TRBJ1-1 | TRBV5-1 | TGCGCCAGCAGCCCCGGTATGAACACTGAAGCTTTCTTT | CASSPGMNTEAFF
TRBD2 | NA | TRBJ2-2 | TRBV5-1 | TGCGCCAGCAGCCTGGGACTAGCGGGGAACACCGGGGAGCTGTTTTTT | CASSLGLAGNTGELFF
NA | NA | TRBJ1-2 | TRBV27 | TGTGCCAGCAGTCTGTCAGGTTATGGCTACACCTTC | CASSLSGYGYTF
NA | NA | TRBJ2-5 | TRBV24-1 | TGTGCCACCGGCCTAAGCGGCCAAGAGACCCAGTACTTC | CATGLSGQETQYF
TRBD1 | once | TRBJ2-7 | TRBV18 | TGTGCCAGCTCACCGCCAACCGGACAGGGTCGCGACGAGCAGTACTTC | CASSPPTGQGRDEQYF
NA | NA | TRBJ2-2 | TRBV7-3 | TGTGCCAGCAGCTTAAATTCGGGACTCACCCCCGGGGAGCTGTTTTTT | CASSLNSGLTPGELFF
NA | NA | TRBJ2-1 | TRBV7-9 | TGTGCCAGCAGCTTGGAGGCGGTCTCCTACAATGAGCAGTTCTTC | CASSLEAVSYNEQFF
NA | NA | TRBJ2-6 | TRBV7-9 | TGTGCCAGCAGCTGGGTAGGCCAAGCGTATGGGGCCAACGTCCTGACTTTC | CASSWVGQAYGANVLTF
TRBD1 | NA | TRBJ2-3 | TRBV24-1 | TGTGCCACCAGTGATAACCGGGACAGGGCTACAGATACGCAGTATTTT | CATSDNRDRATDTQYF
NA | NA | TRBJ1-6 | TRBV9 | TGTGCCAGCAGCGTAGAGTGGGGAGGTAATTCACCCCTCCACTTT | CASSVEWGGNSPLHF
TRBD2 | many | TRBJ2-1 | TRBV2 | TGTGCCAGCAGTCGCGCAGCGGGAGGGCCAAGTGAGCAGTTCTTC | CASSRAAGGPSEQFF
NA | NA | TRBJ1-4 | TRBV7-6 | TGTGCCAGCAGCTCACCGACAGGCCAGGCAACTAATGAAAAACTGTTTTTT | CASSSPTGQATNEKLFF
NA | NA | TRBJ1-2 | TRBV9 | TGTGCCAGCAGCGTAGGCGGGGGCGACTATGGCTACACCTTC | CASSVGGGDYGYTF
NA | few | TRBJ2-1 | TRBV5-1 | TGCGCCAGCAGCCGCGGGACTTTGAATGAGCAGTTCTTC | CASSRGTLNEQFF
TRBD2 | NA | TRBJ2-1 | TRBV2 | TGTGCCAGCAGTGGAATGGGACTAGCGGCCTACAATGAGCAGTTCTTC | CASSGMGLAAYNEQFF
TRBD1 | NA | TRBJ1-2 | TRBV14 | TGTGCCAGCAGCCAAGGTCTCAGTCGGGGCAGGGGGTACTATGGCTACACCTTC | CASSQGLSRGRGYYGYTF
NA | few | TRBJ1-5 | TRBV19 | TGTGCTGCCAGTAATGCAGGGAATCAGCCCCAGCATTTT | CAASNAGNQPQHF
TRBD2 | NA | TRBJ2-3 | TRBV6-5 | TGTGCCAGCAGTTACGTTGCGGGGGGCACTGCAGATACGCAGTATTTT | CASSYVAGGTADTQYF
TRBD2 | few | TRBJ2-1 | TRBV18 | TGTGCCAGCTCACCCCTCCAGGCGGGAGGGGACAATGAGCAGTTCTTC | CASSPLQAGGDNEQFF
TRBD2 | few | TRBJ2-7 | TRBV12-3/TRBV12-4 | TGTGCCAGCAGTTTACTAGCGGGGGGCGAGCAGTACTTC | CASSLLAGGEQYF
TRBD2 | many | TRBJ2-3 | TRBV4-2 | TGTGCCAGCAGCCAAGATTACGGACTAGCAGCAGATACGCAGTATTTT | CASSQDYGLAADTQYF
NA | NA | TRBJ1-2 | TRBV4-2 | TGTGCCAGCAGCCAAGAAATTGGAGCCACCCCTCGTAACACCTTC | CASSQEIGATPRNTF
TRBD2 | NA | TRBJ2-5 | TRBV5-8 | TGTGCCAGCAGCCCGATTAGCGGGGCTTTCCGAGAGACCCAGTACTTC | CASSPISGAFRETQYF
TRBD2 | few | TRBJ2-7 | TRBV25-1 | TGTGCCAGCAGCATTAGCCTAGCGGGGTCCTACGAGCAGTACTTC | CASSISLAGSYEQYF
NA | NA | TRBJ1-2 | TRBV24-1 | TGTGCCACCAGTGATAACAGGGCGAAAAGTGGCTACACCTTC | CATSDNRAKSGYTF
NA | NA | TRBJ2-1 | TRBV27 | TGTGCCAGCAGTCCCAAAGGACAGTACAATGAGCAGTTCTTC | CASSPKGQYNEQFF
NA | NA | TRBJ1-4 | TRBV19 | TGTGCCAGTAGTCCCCCGTTATCAACTAATGAAAAACTGTTTTTT | CASSPPLSTNEKLFF
NA | NA | TRBJ1-2 | TRBV2 | TGTGCCAGCAGTGAAACCCCTCGACCTCGGGGTGGCTACACCTTC | CASSETPRPRGGYTF
TRBD1 | NA | TRBJ2-1 | TRBV5-1 | TGCGCCAGCAGCCCCATGGGACAGACCTACAATGAGCAGTTCTTC | CASSPMGQTYNEQFF
NA | NA | TRBJ1-5 | TRBV3-1/TRBV3-2 | TGTGCCAGCAGCCAAGATCCAGGAATCCCGCCCCAGCATTTT | CASSQDPGIPPQHF
TRBD2 | NA | TRBJ2-7 | TRBV2 | TGTGCCAGCAATCCCCAGGGCGGGAGAAACCACGAGCAGTACTTC | CASNPQGGRNHEQYF
NA | NA | TRBJ2-5 | TRBV4-1 | TGCGCCAGCAGCCAACAGGGGTTCGGCGAGACCCAGTACTTC | CASSQQGFGETQYF
TRBD2 | NA | TRBJ2-2 | TRBV18 | TGTGCCAGCTCCCTCCTGGGAGGGCCGAACACCGGGGAGCTGTTTTTT | CASSLLGGPNTGELFF
TRBD2 | NA | TRBJ2-1 | TRBV3-1/TRBV3-2 | TGTGCCAGCAGCCCCTCGACTAGCGGGAGGGCCAATGAGCAGTTCTTC | CASSPSTSGRANEQFF
TRBD1 | NA | TRBJ1-2 | TRBV6-5 | TGTGCCTTACGCCTCGGACAGGGTGTGGATGGCTACACCTTC | CALRLGQGVDGYTF
NA | NA | TRBJ2-2 | TRBV19 | TGTGCCTCCTACGATGGGGCCGTTGGGACCGGGGAGCTGTTTTTT | CASYDGAVGTGELFF
NA | NA | TRBJ2-1 | TRBV24-1 | TGTGCCACCAGTGAGGCGGGGCGGAATGAGCAGTTCTTC | CATSEAGRNEQFF
NA | NA | TRBJ1-2 | TRBV2 | TGTGCCAGCGAACAGGCGGTCTATGGCTACACCTTC | CASEQAVYGYTF
TRBD1 | NA | TRBJ2-1 | TRBV7-9 | TGTGCCAGCAGCTCGGGACAGGGGTGGAATGAGCAGTTCTTC | CASSSGQGWNEQFF
TRBD2 | NA | TRBJ2-3 | TRBV6-5 | TGTGCCAGCAGTTACGAGGCGGGAGGTACCGCAGATACGCAGTATTTT | CASSYEAGGTADTQYF